These T cell receptor beta chains were read from a single sample in a study of T cell responses to AZD1222 COVID-19 vaccine. Clones were sequenced by immunoSEQ multiplex PCR, and TCRdb holds only the in-frame ones, with some missing. Of tens of thousands of clones in the sample, around 91% were seen once. Sequenced material: peripheral blood, taken on day 0 of MenACWY control vaccination. These receptors were collected from an adult in good health. CDR3s include the opening cysteine and the closing phenylalanine or tryptophan. A D gene is named only where the DNA matches it firmly. Size is omitted from some rows. Given values are once, few, many or a class for expanded clones.

clone_size	cdr3_length	d_call	j_call	v_call	cdr3_aa	cdr3_nt
NA	18	NA	TRBJ2-1	TRBV7-2	CASSLASLSRSSYNEQFF	TGTGCCAGCAGCTTAGCCTCTTTGTCTAGGAGCTCCTACAATGAGCAGTTCTTC
NA	12	NA	TRBJ2-2	TRBV3-1/TRBV3-2	CASSLNIGELFF	TGTGCCAGCAGCCTAAATATCGGGGAGCTGTTTTTT
NA	14	TRBD1	TRBJ2-3	TRBV19	CASSPGQATDTQYF	TGTGCCAGTAGCCCGGGACAGGCCACAGATACGCAGTATTTT
NA	16	TRBD1	TRBJ1-1	TRBV27	CASSPTTGWENTEAFF	TGTGCCAGCAGTCCGACGACAGGGTGGGAGAACACTGAAGCTTTCTTT
NA	15	TRBD1	TRBJ1-2	TRBV2	CAKEFGTGARNGYTF	TGTGCCAAGGAATTCGGGACAGGGGCAAGAAATGGCTACACCTTC
NA	15	NA	TRBJ1-3	TRBV14	CASSQDSWAGNTIYF	TGTGCCAGCAGCCAAGATTCCTGGGCCGGAAACACCATATATTTT
NA	15	NA	TRBJ2-5	TRBV13	CASSGASNGQETQYF	TGTGCCAGCAGCGGAGCTAGCAACGGCCAAGAGACCCAGTACTTC
NA	15	TRBD1	TRBJ1-5	TRBV24-1	CATSDPTGGNQPQHF	TGTGCCACCAGTGACCCTACAGGGGGCAATCAGCCCCAGCATTTT
NA	17	NA	TRBJ1-4	TRBV25-1	CASSEYGRGATNEKLFF	TGTGCCAGCAGTGAATATGGGCGGGGGGCCACTAATGAAAAACTGTTTTTT
NA	14	TRBD1	TRBJ1-5	TRBV28	CASRWGTGGQPQHF	TGTGCCAGCAGGTGGGGGACAGGAGGTCAGCCCCAGCATTTT
NA	14	TRBD1	TRBJ1-4	TRBV28	CASRTGGMEEKLFF	TGTGCCAGCAGGACAGGGGGAATGGAGGAAAAACTGTTTTTT
NA	16	TRBD2	TRBJ2-1	TRBV3-1/TRBV3-2	CASSQDPAGVTNEQFF	TGTGCCAGCAGCCAAGATCCTGCGGGAGTCACGAATGAGCAGTTCTTC
NA	14	NA	TRBJ2-1	TRBV11-2	CATQGGLTYNEQFF	TGTGCCACCCAGGGGGGGTTAACCTACAATGAGCAGTTCTTC
NA	15	TRBD1	TRBJ2-7	TRBV18	CASSRNRDRGNEQYF	TGTGCCAGCTCACGAAACCGGGACAGGGGGAACGAGCAGTACTTC
NA	15	NA	TRBJ2-7	TRBV19	CASSTLARRAYEQYF	TGTGCCAGTAGTACCCTTGCCCGGCGGGCCTACGAGCAGTACTTC
NA	18	NA	TRBJ1-4	TRBV28	CASSPNPRVGLTNEKLFF	TGTGCCAGCAGCCCAAACCCCCGGGTGGGGCTAACTAATGAAAAACTGTTTTTT
NA	14	NA	TRBJ2-3	TRBV24-1	CATSRRGSTDTQYF	TGTGCCACCAGTCGCAGGGGATCCACAGATACGCAGTATTTT
NA	16	TRBD1	TRBJ2-2	TRBV4-3	CASSQDWGQGTGELFF	TGCGCCAGCAGCCAAGATTGGGGACAGGGGACCGGGGAGCTGTTTTTT
NA	14	TRBD1	TRBJ2-7	TRBV5-4	CASSRDSASYEQYF	TGTGCCAGCAGCCGGGACAGCGCGTCCTACGAGCAGTACTTC
once	15	NA	TRBJ2-1	TRBV5-1	CASSAQDAWVGEQFF	TGCGCCAGCAGCGCGCAGGACGCTTGGGTAGGTGAGCAGTTCTTC
NA	13	NA	TRBJ1-2	TRBV5-8	CASSFAAANGYTF	TGTGCCAGCAGCTTTGCGGCAGCGAATGGCTACACCTTC
NA	14	NA	TRBJ1-6	TRBV6-6	CASSYGGRGSPLHF	TGTGCCAGCAGTTACGGGGGTCGGGGTTCACCCCTCCACTTT